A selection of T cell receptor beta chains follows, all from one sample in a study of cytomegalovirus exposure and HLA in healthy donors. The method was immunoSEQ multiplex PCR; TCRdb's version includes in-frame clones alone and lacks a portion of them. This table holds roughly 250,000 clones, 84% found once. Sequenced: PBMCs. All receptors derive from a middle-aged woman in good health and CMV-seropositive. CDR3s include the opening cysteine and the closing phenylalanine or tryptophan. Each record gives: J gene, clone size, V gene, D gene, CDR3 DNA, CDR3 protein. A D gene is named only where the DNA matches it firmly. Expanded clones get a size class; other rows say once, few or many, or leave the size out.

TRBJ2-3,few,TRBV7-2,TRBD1,TGTGCCAGCAGCGAGAACAGGGGGCGCACGGATACGCAGTATTTT,CASSENRGRTDTQYF
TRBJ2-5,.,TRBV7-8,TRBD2,TGTGCCAGCAGCTCACGAAGGCCGGGACTAGCGGGAGAAGAGACCCAGTACTTC,CASSSRRPGLAGEETQYF
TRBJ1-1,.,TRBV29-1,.,TGCAGCGTTGTATCAGGCAGGGTCACTGAAGCTTTCTTT,CSVVSGRVTEAFF
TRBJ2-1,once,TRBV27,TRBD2,TGTGCCAGCAGTACCATTAGCGGGAGGCTGTTCTTC,CASSTISGRLFF
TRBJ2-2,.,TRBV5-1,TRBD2,TGCGCCAGCAGCTCGTTTTCTAGCGGGAGGGCCGGCACCGGGGAGCTGTTTTTT,CASSSFSSGRAGTGELFF
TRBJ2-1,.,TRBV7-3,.,TGTGCCAGCAGCCGCCCCGGAGGCCGTAATGAGCAGTTCTTC,CASSRPGGRNEQFF
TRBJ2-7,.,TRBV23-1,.,TGCGCCAGCAGTCAATCGCCCTTCTTCAGCTCCTACGAGCAGTACTTC,CASSQSPFFSSYEQYF
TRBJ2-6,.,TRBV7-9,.,TGTGCCAGCAGCTTTTTTATCCTCTCTGGGGCCAACGTCCTGACTTTC,CASSFFILSGANVLTF
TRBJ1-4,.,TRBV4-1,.,TGCGCCAGCAGCCAAGATCCGCGGTATGTAGGGGTTGATGAAAAACTGTTTTTT,CASSQDPRYVGVDEKLFF
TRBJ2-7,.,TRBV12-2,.,TGTGCAAGTCGCTTAGCGGAAGGTAACAGTCCGCCCTCCTACGAGCAGTACTTC,CASRLAEGNSPPSYEQYF
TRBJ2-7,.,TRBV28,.,TGTGCCAGCAGACAAACAGACTCCTACGAGCAGTACTTC,CASRQTDSYEQYF
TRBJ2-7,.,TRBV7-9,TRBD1,TGTGCCAGCAGCTTGGGACAGGGACAGGAATACGAGCAGTACTTC,CASSLGQGQEYEQYF
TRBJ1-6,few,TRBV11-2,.,TGTGCCAGCAGCTCCCGACAGCTCCCAAATTCACCCCTCCACTTT,CASSSRQLPNSPLHF
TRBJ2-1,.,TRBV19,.,TGTGCCAGTACCACTACGGATCGGCGGGGTGAGTTGAATGAGCAGTTCTTC,CASTTTDRRGELNEQFF
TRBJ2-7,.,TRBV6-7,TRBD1,TGTGCCAGCAGTTACTCGAGGAAGAGGACAGGATCCTACGAGCAGTACTTC,CASSYSRKRTGSYEQYF
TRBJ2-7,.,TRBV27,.,TGTGCCAGCAGTTCAGACTCGTTCTCCTACGAGCAGTACTTC,CASSSDSFSYEQYF
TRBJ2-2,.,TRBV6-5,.,TGTGCCAGCAGTTTCGAGCAGGGTGGGGAGCTGTTTTTT,CASSFEQGGELFF
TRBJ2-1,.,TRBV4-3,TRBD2,TGCGCCAGCAGCCAATTACCCGGACTAGCGAAGACCAATGAGCAGTTCTTC,CASSQLPGLAKTNEQFF
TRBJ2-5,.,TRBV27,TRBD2,TGTGCCAGCAGTTTATCGAATGGACTAGCGGGCCAAGAGACCCAGTACTTC,CASSLSNGLAGQETQYF
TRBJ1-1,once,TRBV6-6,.,TGTGCCAGCAGTTTGTCAGGAATGAACACTGAAGCTTTCTTT,CASSLSGMNTEAFF
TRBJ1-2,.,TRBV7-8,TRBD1,TGTGCCAGCAGCTTAGCAGGTGGACAGGGGGGGTATGGCTACACCTTC,CASSLAGGQGGYGYTF
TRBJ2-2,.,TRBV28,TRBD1,TGTGCCAGTTCACCAGGGGGCTCTGCCTCCTCCGGGGAGCTGTTTTTT,CASSPGGSASSGELFF